The entry below gives a single T cell receptor beta chain sequence along with its context. The sample comes from a study of blood T cell repertoires in COVID-19. Study-wide background: Sites in the United States, Italy and Spain provided acute and convalescent COVID-19 samples. T cells, B-cell-depleted T cells, or PBMCs provided the cDNA or gDNA that served as material.

The V gene end was trimmed by 3 bases and the J gene end by 2 bases; junction bases not matched to a gene: 3. Germline V lookup: CDR1 SGHTA, CDR2 FQGNSA. This CDR3 comprises 15 residues. In the original processing: Reference gene primer amplification yielded estimated nucleated cell counts. Here immunoSEQ multiplex PCR was the method, and the copy in TCRdb shows in-frame clones only, minus some. V, J and clone size are those of that table, while D and trimming were read from the DNA. The sample lists approximately 250,000 clones; 84% were seen once. Sequenced input: peripheral blood. The TCR was taken from a human donor in a cohort sampled during active COVID-19. V usage is TRBV7-2 and J usage is TRBJ2-7; TRBD1 matches 11 bases. The CDR3 DNA reads TGTGCCAGCAGCTTGGACAGGGGGCGCACCTACGAGCAGTACTTC. Encoded protein: CASSLDRGRTYEQYF.